A selection of T cell receptor beta chains follows, all from one sample in a study of CD8 T cells in ankylosing spondylitis. TCRdb ran MiXCR on the 5' RACE reads and lists one entry per CDR3 protein. The data hold 350,000 to 450,000 distinct CDR3 sequences, with roughly 22% observed a single time. The sequenced sample consisted of blood, either unsorted or a sorted T cell fraction (not recorded which). These receptors originate from a male donor with ankylosing spondylitis or in good health (not recorded which). CDR3s include the opening cysteine and the closing phenylalanine or tryptophan. A D gene is named only where the DNA matches it firmly. Size is stated for part of the rows, as once, few or many counts, or as a class when the clone is expanded.

cdr3_aa	cdr3_nt	j_call	clone_size	v_call	d_call
CASSHTEMGTDTQYF	TGCGCCAGCAGCCATACAGAAATGGGCACAGATACGCAGTATTTT	TRBJ2-3	once	TRBV4-1	.
CASSPTDRLYGYTF	TGTGCCAGCAGTCCGACGGACAGACTCTATGGCTACACCTTC	TRBJ1-2	.	TRBV12-3/TRBV12-4	.
CASSLPLAGGYNEQFF	TGTGCCAGCAGTTTACCGCTAGCGGGGGGATACAATGAGCAGTTCTTC	TRBJ2-1	.	TRBV27	TRBD2
CAISFRAGTGNSGANVLTF	TGTGCCATCAGTTTCCGAGCCGGGACAGGAAACTCTGGGGCCAACGTCCTGACTTTC	TRBJ2-6	once	TRBV10-3	TRBD1
CASSQVETPNTEAFF	TGCGCCAGCAGCCAAGTGGAGACGCCGAACACTGAAGCTTTCTTT	TRBJ1-1	.	TRBV4-1	.
CSAEPGGNSTDTQYF	TGCAGCGCTGAGCCTGGGGGCAATAGCACAGATACGCAGTATTTT	TRBJ2-3	.	TRBV29-1	.
CSVEDWGLARNF	TGCAGCGTTGAAGATTGGGGGCTAGCGAGGAACTTC	TRBJ2-5	.	TRBV29-1	.
CASSSTAGISYEQYF	TGTGCCAGCAGTTCGACAGCGGGGATTTCCTACGAGCAGTACTTC	TRBJ2-7	.	TRBV7-9	TRBD2
CASSGEAGEKLFF	TGTGCCAGCTCCGGGGAAGCGGGTGAAAAACTGTTTTTT	TRBJ1-4	few	TRBV12-3/TRBV12-4	.
CASGEGNPTDTQYF	TGTGCCAGCGGAGAGGGAAACCCCACAGATACGCAGTATTTT	TRBJ2-3	few	TRBV2	.
CASSFTDRTEAFF	TGTGCCAGCAGTTTTACGGACCGCACTGAAGCTTTCTTT	TRBJ1-1	many	TRBV12-3/TRBV12-4	.
CASSPPLKGGFTGELFF	TGCGCCAGCAGCCCACCCTTGAAGGGGGGCTTCACCGGGGAGCTGTTTTTT	TRBJ2-2	.	TRBV4-1	.
CATSARGGSSYNEQFF	TGTGCCACCAGTGCCCGGGGGGGGAGCTCCTACAATGAGCAGTTCTTC	TRBJ2-1	few	TRBV24-1	TRBD2
CASSLAGTDYGYTF	TGCGCCAGCAGTCTCGCCGGGACGGACTATGGCTACACCTTC	TRBJ1-2	.	TRBV10-2	.
CASSLTGFSYNEQFF	TGTGCCAGCAGCTTGACAGGATTTTCCTACAATGAGCAGTTCTTC	TRBJ2-1	few	TRBV7-2	.
CSAQTGIATDTQYF	TGCAGTGCTCAGACAGGGATCGCCACAGATACGCAGTATTTT	TRBJ2-3	.	TRBV20-1	TRBD1
CASSQEDGLAGNTQYF	TGCGCCAGCAGCCAAGAAGACGGACTAGCGGGGAATACGCAGTATTTT	TRBJ2-3	.	TRBV4-1	TRBD2
CASRTQGPMVDEQFF	TGTGCCAGCCGCACGCAGGGGCCGATGGTGGATGAGCAGTTCTTC	TRBJ2-1	.	TRBV27	.
CASSYSVGTGTEAFF	TGTGCCAGCAGTTACTCTGTTGGGACAGGCACTGAAGCTTTCTTT	TRBJ1-1	few	TRBV6-5	TRBD1
CASSSPLGSSYEQYF	TGTGCCAGCAGTTCCCCTCTGGGGAGCTCCTACGAGCAGTACTTC	TRBJ2-7	many	TRBV12-3/TRBV12-4	.
CSARDGLAGISYNEQFF	TGCAGTGCTAGAGATGGACTAGCGGGGATATCCTACAATGAGCAGTTCTTC	TRBJ2-1	.	TRBV20-1	TRBD2
CASSQGTGVGGEQYF	TGTGCCAGCAGCCAAGGGACAGGGGTCGGAGGCGAGCAGTACTTC	TRBJ2-7	.	TRBV3-1	TRBD1
CASSQGWGISNQPQHF	TGTGCCAGCAGCCAGGGGTGGGGGATCAGCAATCAGCCCCAGCATTTT	TRBJ1-5	many	TRBV3-1	.
CASSHRRGGAGTDTQYF	TGTGCCAGCAGTCATCGCCGGGGAGGGGCGGGCACAGATACGCAGTATTTT	TRBJ2-3	few	TRBV6-1	TRBD2
CSAKDRDTGELFF	TGCAGCGCCAAAGACAGGGACACCGGGGAGCTGTTTTTT	TRBJ2-2	medium-sized	TRBV29-1	TRBD1